Reported below is one T cell receptor beta chain. This clonotype came up a few times. Its antigen is not yet known. It has no much larger one-base neighbor in the sample; base qualities were not kept. The TCR beta CDR3 regions were amplified from RNA transcripts. For the first round of RT-PCR on the TCR CDR3, the HTBI primer set was used together with the Qiagen OneStep RT-PCR kit. The libraries were constructed in a second round of multiplex PCR and then size-selected and purified. Sequencing of the libraries was done on an Illumina HiSeq2000 using paired-end 100 bp reads. Turning to the authors' computational methods: SOAPnuke was used to process the raw data, throwing out any read that contained adapters or uncalled bases, had a mean Phred below 15, or lacked an exact constant-primer or identifier match. High-quality paired reads were merged with COPE v1.2.5, and unique nucleotide sequences were defined as clonotypes. Clonotypes were aligned to IMGT TRBV, TRBD and TRBJ reference segments using MiTCR v1.1. Analysis was restricted to V-J combinations with a frequency above 0.0001, which covered roughly 99% of repertoires. A TCS score was defined as the ratio between F50 (clonal expansion) and ExV (chaos), using BLOSUM62-based TCRdist between CDR3 peptides within each V-J. Welch's t-statistics and random forest reduced around 520 V-J features to some 14, which were used in a naive Bayes classifier (R e1071). TCRdb passed the public sequencing reads through fastp at Q25 and MiXCR, retaining productive beta sequences. Rows with one shared CDR3 protein collapse into an entry with the most common genes and DNA. Clone size and V and J calls follow TCRdb, not the original study. Here the sample has about 480,000 distinct CDR3 sequences; about an eighth occur a single time. The ten top clones hold over 15% of the sample.

Graves' hyperthyroidism was defined as stable when no progression to ophthalmopathy occurred over 18 months of follow-up. Hyperthyroidism patients were newly diagnosed, had a disease duration of under 2 months, and were aged 18 to 65 years. Exclusion was applied to patients with uncontrolled infections, other autoimmune diseases, pregnancy or lactation. Clinical symptoms, serum thyroxine and TRAb, thyroid ultrasound, and orbital computed tomography formed the basis for the diagnoses. Ficoll-Paque density gradient centrifugation was used to isolate PBMCs from approximately 11 ml of fresh peripheral blood. Total RNA was extracted using Trizol reagent, and RNA quality was assessed on an Agilent 2100 Bioanalyzer. According to the germline V gene, CDR1 reads SGHRS and CDR2 reads YFSETQ. V gives up 2 bases and J gives up 0 bases, and the segment between their germline ends measures 9 bases. Counted from cysteine to phenylalanine, this CDR3 has 14 amino acids. Only the CDR3 DNA is retained, 42 bases long and in frame from the first base.

These data come from a study of T cells in Graves' hyperthyroidism and ophthalmopathy (dated by TCRdb to between 2019 and 2020). In the study overall: Peripheral blood samples were taken at the time of initial diagnosis, prior to any treatment. To identify distinguishing TCR V-J signatures, a discovery cohort of around 98 patients was used, comprising 43 with Graves' ophthalmopathy and some 57 with stable Graves' hyperthyroidism. An independent validation cohort of 18 to 20 hyperthyroidism patients and approximately 16 patients who later progressed to ophthalmopathy tested prospective prediction of ophthalmopathy. The 100 discovery patients were randomly split 7:3 into training and test sets. Thyroid tissue and blood T-cell repertoires from six or seven Graves' hyperthyroidism patients were also compared in the study. After blood sampling, hyperthyroidism patients were treated with methimazole at a starting dose of 30 mg daily, and ophthalmopathy patients were treated with high-dose intravenous methylprednisolone. According to the paper, TCR Vbeta CDR3 sequencing was carried out on over 130 peripheral blood samples, which came from some 41 ophthalmopathy, 80 or so hyperthyroidism and roughly 17 progressor patients. Results and caveats for the whole study, not just this receptor: Sample size was not statistically predetermined, and investigators were not blinded to group allocation. A model built on a 13 V-J signature distinguished ophthalmopathy from stable hyperthyroidism, reaching approximately 89% sensitivity and about 81% specificity in cross-validation and 80%/75% in testing. Blood samples also contained most of the expanded thyroid clonotypes (frequency above 0.001), which suggests that blood repertoires may reflect thyroid immune responses. In validation, progression to ophthalmopathy was predicted by the model with more than 65% sensitivity and 72% to 80% specificity, a median of 6.5 months before onset.

This receptor was identified in a woman between 18 and 30 years old with Graves' hyperthyroidism. The sequenced sample was blood. Recombination joined TRBV5-1 with TRBJ2-7; there is no confident call for the D gene. The DNA sequence is as follows: TGCGCCAGCAGCTTTGGGGTGGGCTCCTACGAGCAGTACTTC. Its translation reads: CASSFGVGSYEQYF.